These 18 T cell receptor beta chains came from one sample sequenced in a study of T cells in localized non-small cell lung cancer. The assay was immunoSEQ multiplex PCR, and TCRdb's table has in-frame clones only and misses some. The sample includes around 94,000 clones, around 90% of them seen just once. The sequenced sample was peripheral blood, obtained before any cancer treatment. All receptors derive from a man aged 40-75 years with stage I squamous cell lung carcinoma.

The V gene is TRBV6-1, the J gene TRBJ1-3; tentative D call: TRBD1 (6 bases). The CDR3 consists of 15 residues. Deletions cut 2 bases from V and 5 bases from J, with 13 bases between. CDR1 is MNHNS, CDR2 SASEGT, per germline. The CDR3 is CASSEQGRGRNTIYF. Here the CDR3 DNA reads TGTGCCAGCAGTGAACAGGGCAGGGGAAGAAACACCATATATTTT.

The V gene is TRBV25-1, the J gene TRBJ2-7, with D possibly being TRBD2 (7 bases). V gave up 5 bases and J gave up 4 bases, with 12 bases separating them. This CDR3 is built from 13 residues. Germline values: CDR1 MGHDK, CDR2 SYGVNS. The CDR3 is CASSLGGGYEQYF. The CDR3 coding sequence is TGTGCCAGCAGTCTAGGGGGGGGGTACGAGCAGTACTTC.

The V gene is TRBV5-1, the J gene TRBJ1-2; D gene ambiguous. This CDR3 is built from 14 residues. The V and J ends lost 4 bases and 2 bases respectively, with 12 bases between them. Germline V gene sequence: CDR1 SGHRS, CDR2 YFSETQ. The CDR3 region is CASSRMAENYGYTF. The CDR3 DNA follows: TGCGCCAGCAGCCGGATGGCGGAAAACTATGGCTACACCTTC.

V and J are TRBV14 and TRBJ1-2; maybe TRBD1 (5 bases). CDR1 is SGHDN, CDR2 FVKESK, per germline. CDR3 length: 16 amino acids. V gave up 0 bases and J gave up 0 bases, with 11 bases separating them. The CDR3 loop is CASSQERGPSNYGYTF. In DNA form, the CDR3 reads TGTGCCAGCAGCCAAGAGAGGGGCCCGTCTAACTATGGCTACACCTTC.

The chain has TRBV7-9 and TRBJ2-7; TRBD2 might be the D (7 bases). CDR3 length: 12 residues. Germline V lookup: CDR1 SEHNR, CDR2 FQNEAQ (reference sequence). V lost 5 bases to trimming and J lost 6 bases, with 11 bases between them. CDR3 DNA: TGTGCCAGCAGCGGGGGGGCCTCCGAGCAGTACTTC. Amino acid sequence: CASSGGASEQYF.

The chain joins TRBV19 to TRBJ1-5; D not certain. This CDR3 region has 13 residues. The V gene lost 4 bases and the J gene lost 9 bases, with 13 bases spanning the gap. Germline CDR1 LNHDA, CDR2 SQIVND (reference sequence). The CDR3 DNA is TGTGCCAGTAGTACAGAACCGGGGAGGCCCCAGCATTTT. Translated: CASSTEPGRPQHF.

The genes are TRBV5-6 and TRBJ1-5; the D is unclear. CDR3 length equals 14 residues. Trimming cost V 4 bases and J 8 bases, with 16 bases left between them. Germline V lookup: CDR1 SGHDT, CDR2 YYEEEE. The CDR3, as DNA: TGTGCCAGCAGCCACAGTCCAGTTCGAGAGCCCCAGCATTTT. It codes for CASSHSPVREPQHF. Combining the CDR3 with reference TRBV5-6 and TRBJ1-5 gives the whole variable domain DAGVTQSPTHLIKTRGQQVTLRCSPKSGHDTVSWYQQALGQGPQFIFQYYEEEERQRGNFPDRFSGHQFPNYSSELNVNALLLGDSALYLCASSHSPVREPQHFGDGTRLSIL.

This clone is a singleton in its sample. This chain uses TRBV19 with TRBJ1-1; D is possibly TRBD1 (5 bases). CDR3 size: 15 residues. Trimming left V 7 bases short and J 7 bases short, with 22 bases between. The germline V gene has CDR1 LNHDA and CDR2 SQIVND (reference sequence). The CDR3 loop reads CASKVIAGTGGEAFF. Written as DNA, the CDR3 is TGTGCCAGTAAGGTAATAGCGGGGACGGGAGGTGAAGCTTTCTTT.

The rearrangement uses TRBV9 and TRBJ2-5, with 8 bases lining up with TRBD2. The germline V gene has CDR1 SGDLS and CDR2 YYNGEE. There are 15 residues in the CDR3. The V and J ends lost 1 base and 1 base, in that order; junction bases with no gene match: 3. In DNA form, the CDR3 reads TGTGCCAGCAGCGTACGCGGGGGGACCCAAGAGACCCAGTACTTC. This translates into CASSVRGGTQETQYF.

The J gene is TRBJ1-1, the V gene TRBV2; D ambiguous. The ends were cut back, 2 bases at V and 4 bases at J, with 11 bases in the middle. The CDR3 is made up of 14 amino acids. From germline, CDR1 is SNHLY and CDR2 FYNNEI. In nucleotides, the CDR3 is TGTGCCAGCAGTGAATCGGTGGGTATCACTGAAGCTTTCTTT. The encoded protein is CASSESVGITEAFF.

The chain couples TRBV27 to TRBJ2-1; D ambiguous. There are 13 residues in the CDR3. Trimming cost V 5 bases and J 4 bases, with 9 bases left between them. The germline CDR1 and CDR2 sequences are MNHEY and SMNVEV (reference sequence). The CDR3 coding sequence is TGTGCCAGCAGTCCCCAGGTATACAATGAGCAGTTCTTC. Protein: CASSPQVYNEQFF.

The chain uses TRBV5-1 and TRBJ1-2; 8 bases fit TRBD1. Germline V gives CDR1 SGHRS, CDR2 YFSETQ. The CDR3 totals 14 residues. The junction had 6 bases not matched to a gene; V was cut back by 2 bases and J by 6 bases. DNA for the CDR3: TGCGCCAGCAGCTTAAGCGGACAGGGTCATGGCTACACCTTC. Protein product: CASSLSGQGHGYTF.

The chain is built from TRBV19 and TRBJ2-2, with 7 positions matching TRBD1. The ends lost 4 bases at V and 0 bases at J; junction bases unmatched: 5. The CDR3 has 16 residues. Germline V lookup: CDR1 LNHDA, CDR2 SQIVND (reference sequence). DNA of the CDR3: TGTGCCAGTAGTAGCGACAGGGCCGCGAACACCGGGGAGCTGTTTTTT. It encodes CASSSDRAANTGELFF.

The rearrangement links TRBV19 to TRBJ1-5; D is unclear. Germline V gene lookup returns CDR1 LNHDA and CDR2 SQIVND (reference sequence). This CDR3 contains 12 residues. Trimming shortened V by 5 bases and J by 9 bases, and 11 bases separated the two germline ends. DNA of the CDR3: TGTGCCAGTAGTCGAAAGTTCGGGCCCCAGCATTTT. Amino acids: CASSRKFGPQHF.

This sequence joins TRBV28 and TRBJ1-4; no firm D call. V lost 3 bases and J 7 bases, leaving 15 bases between the germline ends. This CDR3 has 15 amino acids. Germline V gives CDR1 MDHEN, CDR2 SYDVKM. This CDR3 is CASSLLRSTSEKLFF. CDR3 nucleotide sequence: TGTGCCAGCAGTTTGTTGAGAAGCACCAGTGAAAAACTGTTTTTT.

This rearrangement joins TRBV5-8 to TRBJ2-7; D remains ambiguous. Germline V gene data show CDR1 as SGHTS and CDR2 as YDEGEE. This CDR3 comprises 10 residues. Trimming stripped 4 bases from V and 4 bases from J, with 3 bases between. CDR3 amino acids: CASSTYEQYF. The CDR3 nucleotides read TGTGCCAGCAGCACGTACGAGCAGTACTTC.

In its sample, this clone was seen once. The J gene is TRBJ2-2, the V gene TRBV2, with 9 bases identical to TRBD1. The germline CDR1 and CDR2 sequences are SNHLY and FYNNEI. The CDR3 totals 15 residues. The ends lost 1 base at V and 7 bases at J; junction bases unmatched: 4. The CDR3 protein is CASSEEQGAVGELFF. The DNA of the CDR3 is TGTGCCAGCAGTGAAGAACAGGGGGCCGTCGGGGAGCTGTTTTTT.

The chain carries TRBV10-3 and TRBJ1-3, with unresolved D. Germline V gene lookup returns CDR1 ENHRY and CDR2 SYGVKD. V gave up 8 bases and J gave up 2 bases, with 13 bases separating them. The CDR3 extends over 14 amino acids. The CDR3 protein is CAIGRVAPGNTIYF. CDR3 sequence (DNA): TGTGCCATCGGACGAGTCGCGCCTGGAAACACCATATATTTT.